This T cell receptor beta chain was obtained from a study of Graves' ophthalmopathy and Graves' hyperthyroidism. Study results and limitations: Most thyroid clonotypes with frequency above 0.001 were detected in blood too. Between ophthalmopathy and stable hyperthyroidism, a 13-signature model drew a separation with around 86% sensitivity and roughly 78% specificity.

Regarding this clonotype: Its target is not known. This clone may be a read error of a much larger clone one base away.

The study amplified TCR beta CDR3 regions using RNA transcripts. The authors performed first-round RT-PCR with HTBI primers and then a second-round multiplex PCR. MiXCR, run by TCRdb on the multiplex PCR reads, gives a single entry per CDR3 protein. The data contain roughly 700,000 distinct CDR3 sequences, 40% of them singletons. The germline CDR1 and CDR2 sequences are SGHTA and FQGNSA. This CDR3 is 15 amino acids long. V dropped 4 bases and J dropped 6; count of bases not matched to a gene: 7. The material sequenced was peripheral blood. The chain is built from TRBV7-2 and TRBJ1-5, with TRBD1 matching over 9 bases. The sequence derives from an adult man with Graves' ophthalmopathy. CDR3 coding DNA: TGTGCCAGCAGCTCGTCGGGACAGGGCGGTCAGCCCCAGCATTTT. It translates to CASSSSGQGGQPQHF.